This T cell receptor (beta chain) is drawn from a study of regulatory T cells in long-lasting Graves disease. Time point indicated: newly diagnosed GD, antithyroid drugs for less than 3 months. TCR sequences were obtained from RNA taken from PBMCs. The authors diagnosed Graves' disease using American Thyroid Association guidelines. Construction of the TCR beta libraries employed iRepertoire HTBI primers in conjunction with Arm-PCR of CDR3 regions. In the original processing: Across all samples, about 59 TRBV segments and 11 to 15 TRBJ segments were identified. TCRdb recomputed calls from the multiplex PCR reads with MiXCR, one row per CDR3 protein. TCRdb assigned the V and J calls; the authors' analysis was not used. Here the sample spans some 350,000 distinct CDR3 sequences, around 15% being singletons. This clonotype was counted between two and nine times. The data were also submitted as part of a second study, on T cells in Graves' hyperthyroidism and ophthalmopathy.

The sequence derives from a woman under 30 with Graves disease. The input for sequencing was peripheral blood mononuclear cells (PBMCs), taken at new diagnosis, from a patient treated with antithyroid drugs.

CDR3 in amino acids: CASRGERSKPQHF. The CDR3 region has the DNA TGTGCCAGCAGAGGGGAGCGTTCAAAGCCCCAGCATTTT. V gene TRBV28 combines with J gene TRBJ1-5; D may be TRBD1 (5 bases). This CDR3 spans 13 amino acids. Trimming left V 6 bases short and J 8 bases short, with 14 bases between. Germline V gene sequence: CDR1 MDHEN, CDR2 SYDVKM. The full variable domain, in which reference TRBV28 and TRBJ1-5 provide the parts outside the CDR3, is DVKVTQSSRYLVKRTGEKVFLECVQDMDHENMFWYRQDPGLGLRLIYFSYDVKMKEKGDIPEGYSVSREKKERFSLILESASTNQTSMYLCASRGERSKPQHFGDGTRLSIL.